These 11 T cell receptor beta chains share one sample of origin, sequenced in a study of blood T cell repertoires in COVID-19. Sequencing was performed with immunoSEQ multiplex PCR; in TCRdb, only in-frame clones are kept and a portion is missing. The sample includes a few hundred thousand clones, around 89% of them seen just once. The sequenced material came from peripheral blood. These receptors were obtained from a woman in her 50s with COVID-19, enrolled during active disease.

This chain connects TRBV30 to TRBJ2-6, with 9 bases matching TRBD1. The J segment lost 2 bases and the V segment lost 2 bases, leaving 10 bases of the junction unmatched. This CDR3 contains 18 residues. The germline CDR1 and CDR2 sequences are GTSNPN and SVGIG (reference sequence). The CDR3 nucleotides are TGTGCCTGGAGTTTCCTGGGACAGGGAAGCCCTGGGGCCAACGTCCTGACTTTC. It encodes CAWSFLGQGSPGANVLTF. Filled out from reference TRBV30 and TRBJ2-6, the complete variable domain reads SQTIHQWPATLVQPVGSPLSLECTVEGTSNPNLYWYRQAAGRGLQLLFYSVGIGQISSEVPQNLSASRPQDRQFILSSKKLLLSDSGFYLCAWSFLGQGSPGANVLTFGAGSRLTVL.

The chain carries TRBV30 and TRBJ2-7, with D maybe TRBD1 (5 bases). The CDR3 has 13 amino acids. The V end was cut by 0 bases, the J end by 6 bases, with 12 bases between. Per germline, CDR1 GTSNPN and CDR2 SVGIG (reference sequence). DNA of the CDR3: TGTGCCTGGAGTGTAATGGCAGGGCGCGAGCAGTACTTC. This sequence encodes CAWSVMAGREQYF. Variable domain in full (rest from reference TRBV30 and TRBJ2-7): SQTIHQWPATLVQPVGSPLSLECTVEGTSNPNLYWYRQAAGRGLQLLFYSVGIGQISSEVPQNLSASRPQDRQFILSSKKLLLSDSGFYLCAWSVMAGREQYFGPGTRLTVT.

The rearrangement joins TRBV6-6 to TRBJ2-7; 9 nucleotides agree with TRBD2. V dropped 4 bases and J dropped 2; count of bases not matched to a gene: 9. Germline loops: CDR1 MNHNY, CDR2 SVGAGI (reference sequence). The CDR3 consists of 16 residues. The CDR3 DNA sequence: TGTGCCAGCAGTTCCCCGGAGGGCGGGAGGGCCTACGAGCAGTACTTC. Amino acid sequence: CASSSPEGGRAYEQYF.

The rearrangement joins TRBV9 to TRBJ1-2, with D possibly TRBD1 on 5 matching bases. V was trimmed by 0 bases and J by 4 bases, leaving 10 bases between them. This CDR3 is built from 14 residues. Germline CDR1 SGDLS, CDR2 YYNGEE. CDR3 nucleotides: TGTGCCAGCAGCGTAGATCAGGGTACCTATGGCTACACCTTC. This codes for CASSVDQGTYGYTF.

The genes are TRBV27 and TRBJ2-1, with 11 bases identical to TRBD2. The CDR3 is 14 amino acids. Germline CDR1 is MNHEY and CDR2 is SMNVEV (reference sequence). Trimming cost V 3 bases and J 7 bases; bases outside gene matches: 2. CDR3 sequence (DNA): TGTGCCAGCAGTTTTAGCGGGAGGGCGAATGAGCAGTTCTTC. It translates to CASSFSGRANEQFF.

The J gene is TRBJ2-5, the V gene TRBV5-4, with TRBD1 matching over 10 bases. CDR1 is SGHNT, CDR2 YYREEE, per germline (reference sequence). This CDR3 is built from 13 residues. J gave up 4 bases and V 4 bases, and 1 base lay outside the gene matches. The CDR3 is CASSRDRGETQYF. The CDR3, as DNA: TGTGCCAGCAGCCGGGACAGGGGAGAGACCCAGTACTTC.

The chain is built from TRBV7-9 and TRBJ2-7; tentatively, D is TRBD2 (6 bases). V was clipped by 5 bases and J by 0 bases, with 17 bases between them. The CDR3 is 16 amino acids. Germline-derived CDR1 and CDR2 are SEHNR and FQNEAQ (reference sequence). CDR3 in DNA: TGTGCCAGCAGCCAACGTCCGGACGGGAGCTCCTACGAGCAGTACTTC. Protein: CASSQRPDGSSYEQYF.

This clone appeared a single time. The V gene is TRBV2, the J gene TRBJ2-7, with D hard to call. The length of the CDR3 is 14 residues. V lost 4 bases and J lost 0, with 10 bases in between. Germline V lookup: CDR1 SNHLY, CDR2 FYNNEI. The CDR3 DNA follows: TGTGCCAGCAGTGGTCAGGCCAGCTCCTACGAGCAGTACTTC. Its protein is CASSGQASSYEQYF.

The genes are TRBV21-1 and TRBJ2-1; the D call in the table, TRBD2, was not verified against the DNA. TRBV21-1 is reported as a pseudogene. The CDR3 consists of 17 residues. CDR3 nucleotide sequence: TGTGCCAGGTACCAGGGGGGCGGGAGGGCCCGGTACAATGAGCAGTTCTTC. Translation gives CARYQGGGRARYNEQFF.

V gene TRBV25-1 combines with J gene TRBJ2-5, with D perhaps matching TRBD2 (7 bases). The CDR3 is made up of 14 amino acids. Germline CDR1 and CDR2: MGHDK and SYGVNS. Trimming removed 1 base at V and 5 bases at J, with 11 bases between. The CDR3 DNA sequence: TGTGCCAGCAGTGAATCAGGGAGGGGGGAGACCCAGTACTTC. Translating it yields CASSESGRGETQYF. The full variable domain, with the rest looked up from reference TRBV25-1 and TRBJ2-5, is EADIYQTPRYLVIGTGKKITLECSQTMGHDKMYWYQQDPGMELHLIHYSYGVNSTEKGDLSSESTVSRIRTEHFPLTLESARPSHTSQYLCASSESGRGETQYFGPGTRLLVL.

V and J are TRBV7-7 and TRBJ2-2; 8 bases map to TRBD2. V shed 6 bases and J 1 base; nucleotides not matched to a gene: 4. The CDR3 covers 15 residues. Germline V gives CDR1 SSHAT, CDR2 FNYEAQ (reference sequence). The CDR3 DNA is TGTGCCAGCAGTCAAACTAGCGGGAACACCGGGGAGCTGTTTTTT. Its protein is CASSQTSGNTGELFF. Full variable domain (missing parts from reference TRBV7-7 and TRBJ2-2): GAGVSQSPRYKVTKRGQDVTLRCDPISSHATLYWYQQALGQGPEFLTYFNYEAQPDKSGLPSDRFSAERPEGSISTLTIQRTEQRDSAMYRCASSQTSGNTGELFFGEGSRLTVL.